This T cell receptor (beta chain) was found in a study of blood T cell repertoires in COVID-19. Only in-frame clones appear in the TCRdb table, and some are missing; sequencing was by immunoSEQ multiplex PCR. Of approximately 170,000 clones in the sample, around 82% were seen once. The CDR3 runs to 14 residues. The V and J ends lost 5 bases and 9 bases, in that order; junction bases with no gene match: 6. CDR1 and CDR2 from the germline V gene are MRHNA and SNTAGT. The V gene is TRBV6-4, the J gene TRBJ2-1; 11 bases are a match to TRBD2. Sequenced sample: peripheral blood. This sequence originates from a woman older than 75 with active or convalescent COVID-19. CDR3 loop: CASSLAGGPSEQFF. The CDR3 DNA is TGTGCCAGCAGTTTAGCGGGAGGGCCTTCTGAGCAGTTCTTC.